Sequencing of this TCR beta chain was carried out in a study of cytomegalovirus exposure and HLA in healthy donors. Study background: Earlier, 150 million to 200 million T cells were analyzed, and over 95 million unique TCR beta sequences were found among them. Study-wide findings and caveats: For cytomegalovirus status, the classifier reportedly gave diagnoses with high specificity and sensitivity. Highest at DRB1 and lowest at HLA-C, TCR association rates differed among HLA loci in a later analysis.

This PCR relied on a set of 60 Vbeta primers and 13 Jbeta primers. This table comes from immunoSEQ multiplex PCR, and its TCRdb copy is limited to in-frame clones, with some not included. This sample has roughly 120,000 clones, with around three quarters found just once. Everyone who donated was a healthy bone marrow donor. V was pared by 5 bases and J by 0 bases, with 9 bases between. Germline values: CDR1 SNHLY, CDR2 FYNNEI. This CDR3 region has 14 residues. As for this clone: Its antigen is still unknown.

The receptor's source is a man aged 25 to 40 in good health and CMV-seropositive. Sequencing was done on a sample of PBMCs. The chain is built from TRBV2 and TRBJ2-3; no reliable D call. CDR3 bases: TGTGCCAGCAGTCCCAAAACTAGCACAGATACGCAGTATTTT. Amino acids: CASSPKTSTDTQYF. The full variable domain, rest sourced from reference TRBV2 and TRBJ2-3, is EPEVTQTPSHQVTQMGQEVILRCVPISNHLYFYWYRQILGQKVEFLVSFYNNEISEKSEIFDDQFSVERPDGSNFTLKIRSTKLEDSAMYFCASSPKTSTDTQYFGPGTRLTVL.